This T cell receptor beta chain appears in the sequencing data of a study of glioma-infiltrating T cells after dendritic cell vaccination. Overall study context: Between the early 2000s and the early 2010s, patients got autologous tumor lysate-pulsed dendritic cell vaccines. Dendritic cell vaccine was injected intradermally three times, biweekly.

Sequencing was performed with immunoSEQ multiplex PCR; in TCRdb, only in-frame clones are kept and a portion is missing. The table shows around 100,000 clones, with 81% occurring only once. All glioblastoma patients lacked an isocitrate dehydrogenase mutation. Notes on this clone: One junction end does not reproduce the germline sequence, and a read error may be involved.

Sequences were derived from blood, sampled before dendritic cell vaccination. The sequence derives from a human donor with glioblastoma.

The DNA of the CDR3 is TGTGCCAGTAGTACCCGACTAGCCACTTCACCGTTTTTT. Protein: CASSTRLATSPFF. The V and J genes are TRBV19 and TRBJ2-3; TRBD2 agrees at 7 bases. CDR1 LNHDA and CDR2 SQIVND come from the germline V gene (reference sequence). The CDR3 spans 13 residues.